This entry lists 17 T cell receptor beta chains sequenced from one sample in a study of cytomegalovirus exposure and HLA in healthy donors. The PCR contained 60 Vbeta and 13 Jbeta primers. Repertoires were generated with immunoSEQ multiplex PCR, while TCRdb's copy carries only in-frame clones and drops some. This sample has roughly 98,000 clones, with 65% to 85% found just once. The sequenced material came from PBMCs. These receptors were taken from a woman between 70 and 85 years old in good health and CMV-seropositive.

This chain connects TRBV7-2 to TRBJ2-7; TRBD1 matches at 7 bases. The length of the CDR3 is 17 residues. V shed 0 bases, J shed 2 bases, and the junction held 10 bases outside the gene matches. Germline-derived CDR1 and CDR2 are SGHTA and FQGNSA. CDR3 amino acids: CASSLASHRGFPYEQYF. CDR3 sequence (DNA): TGTGCCAGCAGCTTAGCGTCGCACAGGGGATTCCCCTACGAGCAGTACTTC.

The chain combines TRBV7-3 with TRBJ1-6; 9 bases agree with TRBD1. Germline assignment: CDR1 SGHTA and CDR2 FQGTGA. The CDR3 is made up of 14 amino acids. V dropped 4 bases and J dropped 7; count of bases not matched to a gene: 2. CDR3 nucleotides: TGTGCCAGCAGCTGGACAGGGGCCAATTCACCCCTCCACTTT. It specifies CASSWTGANSPLHF.

This clone came up once. The V and J genes are TRBV10-3 and TRBJ1-4, with unresolved D. This CDR3 is 15 amino acids long. Germline V gives CDR1 ENHRY, CDR2 SYGVKD. V dropped 0 bases and J dropped 7 bases, with 12 bases sitting between them. The CDR3 protein is CAISESAGVGEKLFF. CDR3 bases: TGTGCCATCAGTGAGTCAGCGGGAGTGGGTGAAAAACTGTTTTTT.

Only a few counts were recorded for this clone. The chain recombines TRBV18 with TRBJ2-1, with 9 positions matching TRBD2. In germline, CDR1 is KGHSH, CDR2 LQKENI. The trim removed 0 bases at V and 5 bases at J, leaving 2 bases unmatched. This CDR3 spans 15 amino acids. The chain's CDR3 is CASSPPRGGDNEQFF. DNA of the CDR3: TGTGCCAGCTCACCACCTCGCGGGGGGGACAATGAGCAGTTCTTC.

The V and J genes are TRBV6-5 and TRBJ1-2, with no clear D. This CDR3 comprises 13 residues. The V gene lost 2 bases and the J gene lost 8 bases, with 12 bases spanning the gap. The germline CDR1 and CDR2 sequences are MNHEY and SVGAGI. The CDR3 DNA reads TGTGCCAGCAGTTACCCGCGGGGTCGGGGCTACACCTTC. Amino acids: CASSYPRGRGYTF.

The chain is built from TRBV9 and TRBJ1-6; the D gene is possibly TRBD1 (5 bases). Looked up from germline, CDR1 is SGDLS and CDR2 is YYNGEE. The CDR3 has 14 residues. Trimming pared 0 bases from V and 8 bases from J, leaving 9 bases between. The CDR3 bases are TGTGCCAGCAGCGTAGGGGGCTTCGATTCACCCCTCCACTTT. Its protein product is CASSVGGFDSPLHF.

This sequence joins TRBV7-8 and TRBJ1-1; 7 nucleotides match TRBD1. V dropped 5 bases and J dropped 4; count of bases not matched to a gene: 7. The CDR3 runs to 14 residues. The V gene's germline CDR1 is SGHVS and CDR2 FQNEAQ. Here the CDR3 reads CASSRQGKGTEAFF. DNA of the CDR3: TGTGCCAGCAGCCGACAGGGAAAGGGCACTGAAGCTTTCTTT.

The V and J genes are TRBV5-1 and TRBJ2-7, with 7 bases fitting TRBD1. Trimming cost V 3 bases and J 3 bases; bases outside gene matches: 9. CDR3 size: 15 residues. The germline V gene has CDR1 SGHRS and CDR2 YFSETQ. This chain's CDR3 is CASSYTPGQSYEQYF. The DNA for the CDR3 is TGCGCCAGCAGCTATACCCCGGGACAGAGCTACGAGCAGTACTTC.

This clone has more than one count but fewer than ten. This sequence joins TRBV28 and TRBJ2-7; D perhaps matches TRBD2 (5 bases). The V and J ends lost 3 bases and 3 bases respectively, with 12 bases between them. The CDR3 has 14 residues. Germline V gives CDR1 MDHEN, CDR2 SYDVKM. The CDR3 sequence is CASSFSLALYEQYF. CDR3 nucleotide sequence: TGTGCCAGCAGTTTTAGCCTAGCTCTCTACGAGCAGTACTTC.

The CDR3 spells CASSSLDWEAGYTF. CDR3 coding DNA: TGCGCCAGCAGCTCGTTGGACTGGGAGGCGGGCTACACCTTC. V and J are TRBV5-1 and TRBJ1-2; no firm D call. Between the trimmed V and J ends, which lost 3 bases and 8 bases, there was a span of 17 bases. CDR3 length: 14 residues. CDR1 and CDR2 from the germline V gene are SGHRS and YFSETQ.

This clone has more than one count but fewer than ten. J is TRBJ2-5 and V is TRBV7-9; D not resolved. The CDR3 has 13 residues. Germline-derived CDR1 and CDR2 are SEHNR and FQNEAQ (reference sequence). V was shortened by 5 bases and J by 5 bases, with 12 bases between the two germline ends. The CDR3 sequence is CASSRHGKETQYF. CDR3 bases: TGTGCCAGCAGCCGACACGGAAAGGAGACCCAGTACTTC.

The CDR3, as DNA: TGCGCCAGCAGCTCAGGACAGGCTGGAGGCTACACCTTC. Protein product: CASSSGQAGGYTF. The chain is built from TRBV5-1 and TRBJ1-2; 7 bases match TRBD1. Per germline, CDR1 SGHRS and CDR2 YFSETQ. The CDR3 has 13 residues. Trimming removed 3 bases from V and 8 bases from J; junction bases left unmatched: 7.

The chain links TRBV5-1 to TRBJ2-1, with TRBD2 identical over 11 bases. CDR3 length: 20 residues. Germline V lookup: CDR1 SGHRS, CDR2 YFSETQ. V gave up 4 bases and J gave up 6 bases; unmatched junction bases: 21. The CDR3 is CASSTSPGHLLAGVVNEQFF. Here the CDR3 DNA reads TGCGCCAGCAGCACCTCCCCGGGACACCTACTAGCGGGAGTCGTCAATGAGCAGTTCTTC.

This rearrangement joins TRBV6-1 to TRBJ1-5; 9 bases are shared with TRBD1. The CDR3 is made up of 14 amino acids. Unmatched junction bases numbered 6, after V lost 9 bases and J lost 3 bases. Germline assignment: CDR1 MNHNS and CDR2 SASEGT. DNA of the CDR3: TGTGCCAGGGGGGGACAGGGTACCAATCAGCCCCAGCATTTT. It yields the protein CARGGQGTNQPQHF.

This chain links TRBV29-1 with TRBJ1-3, with D maybe TRBD1 (5 bases). The V gene lost 7 bases and the J gene lost 0 bases, with 13 bases spanning the gap. The CDR3 contains 14 residues. The germline V gene has CDR1 SQVTM and CDR2 ANQGSEA. The DNA of the CDR3 is TGCAGCGGGTCGACAGCAGGCTCTGGAAACACCATATATTTT. Translating gives CSGSTAGSGNTIYF.

This clone was observed a handful of times. The V call is TRBV28, the J call TRBJ2-7; D not certain. The germline V and J ends were trimmed by 5 bases and 0 bases, with 8 bases remaining between them. Looked up from germline, CDR1 is MDHEN and CDR2 is SYDVKM. The CDR3 covers 13 residues. This CDR3 is CASSPGNSYEQYF. In DNA form, the CDR3 reads TGTGCCAGCAGTCCAGGAAACTCCTACGAGCAGTACTTC.

V usage is TRBV11-2 and J usage is TRBJ1-5, with TRBD1 as a possible D gene (5 bases). There are 13 residues in the CDR3. V was cut by 5 bases and J by 4 bases, with 9 bases left in between. Per germline, CDR1 SGHAT and CDR2 FQNNGV. The CDR3 is CASSIQGNQPQHF. The CDR3 nucleotides are TGTGCCAGCAGCATCCAGGGAAATCAGCCCCAGCATTTT.